The 26 T cell receptor beta chains below all came from one sample that was sequenced in a study of blood T cell repertoires in COVID-19. Assay used: immunoSEQ multiplex PCR; TCRdb lists only in-frame clones, some missing. Of about 320,000 clones detected, around nine tenths appear once; the ten largest clones hold under 6.5%. What was sequenced was PBMCs or T cells enriched from blood (not recorded which). These receptors were taken from a young woman who had recovered from COVID-19.

The DNA of the CDR3 is TGTGCCAGCAGTTTAAGGAGCAACTATGGCTACACCTTC. Protein: CASSLRSNYGYTF. The V gene is TRBV28, the J gene TRBJ1-2; no clear D gene. Trimming shortened V by 2 bases and J by 2 bases, and 6 bases separated the two germline ends. Germline lookup yields CDR1 MDHEN and CDR2 SYDVKM. The CDR3 extends over 13 amino acids.

The V call is TRBV7-8, the J call TRBJ2-2; D possibly corresponds to TRBD1 (6 bases). Looked up from germline, CDR1 is SGHVS and CDR2 is FQNEAQ. The CDR3 contains 15 residues. V was trimmed by 2 bases and J by 0 bases, leaving 7 bases between them. The CDR3 here is CASSLRTANTGELFF. DNA of the CDR3: TGTGCCAGCAGCTTAAGGACAGCGAACACCGGGGAGCTGTTTTTT.

J is TRBJ1-2 and V is TRBV9; D might be TRBD1 (5 bases). Germline V gene sequence: CDR1 SGDLS, CDR2 YYNGEE. CDR3 size: 16 residues. Deletions cut 0 bases from V and 0 bases from J, with 12 bases between. The CDR3 sequence is CASSVAGAATNYGYTF. Here the CDR3 DNA reads TGTGCCAGCAGCGTAGCTGGGGCAGCTACTAACTATGGCTACACCTTC. The full variable domain, completed using reference TRBV9 and TRBJ1-2, is DSGVTQTPKHLITATGQRVTLRCSPRSGDLSVYWYQQSLDQGLQFLIQYYNGEERAKGNILERFSAQQFPDLHSELNLSSLELGDSALYFCASSVAGAATNYGYTFGSGTRLTVV.

The chain combines TRBV4-1 with TRBJ2-3; 7 bases map to TRBD1. Trimming took 0 bases from V and 0 from J; bases not matched to a gene: 3. This CDR3 region has 16 residues. The germline V gene encodes CDR1 MGHRA and CDR2 YSYEKL. CDR3 DNA sequence: TGCGCCAGCAGCCAAGAACAGGGGTGGAGCACAGATACGCAGTATTTT. Amino acid sequence: CASSQEQGWSTDTQYF.

This clone was observed a few times. V and J are TRBV19 and TRBJ1-5; D unresolved. This CDR3 contains 16 residues. Germline CDR1 LNHDA, CDR2 SQIVND (reference sequence). With 6 bases removed from V and 3 bases from J, the gap between germline ends came to 18 bases. CDR3 sequence reads: CASRVRSGSNNQPQHF. For the CDR3, the DNA is TGTGCCAGTAGGGTGAGATCCGGGAGTAACAATCAGCCCCAGCATTTT.

V is TRBV2 and J is TRBJ1-1; D remains ambiguous. Germline CDR1 is SNHLY and CDR2 is FYNNEI. V was clipped by 6 bases and J by 1 base, with 9 bases between them. This CDR3 region has 13 residues. CDR3 sequence: CASRTQPNTEAFF. The CDR3 DNA follows: TGTGCCAGCAGGACACAACCGAACACTGAAGCTTTCTTT.

J is TRBJ2-7 and V is TRBV27; D might be TRBD1 (6 bases). The CDR3 is made up of 13 amino acids. V was shortened by 4 bases and J by 3 bases, with 10 bases between the two germline ends. Per the germline V gene, CDR1 is MNHEY and CDR2 is SMNVEV (reference sequence). The CDR3 reads CASSYQGNYEQYF. The CDR3 nucleotides are TGTGCCAGCAGTTACCAGGGGAACTACGAGCAGTACTTC.

The rearrangement links TRBV30 to TRBJ2-2; no clear D. The germline CDR1 and CDR2 sequences are GTSNPN and SVGIG (reference sequence). The CDR3 sequence is 14 residues long. V lost 0 bases and J lost 3, with 8 bases in between. In DNA form, the CDR3 reads TGTGCCTGGAGTGTAAGACTTCACACCGGGGAGCTGTTTTTT. This translates into CAWSVRLHTGELFF.

The chain combines TRBV2 with TRBJ2-3, with D possibly TRBD2 on 6 matching bases. This CDR3 comprises 15 residues. The germline V gene has CDR1 SNHLY and CDR2 FYNNEI. Trimming took off 2 bases at V and 3 bases at J, with 12 bases between the two ends. Here the CDR3 DNA reads TGTGCCAGCAGTGAAATCGGGGGTAGAACAGATACGCAGTATTTT. Residues: CASSEIGGRTDTQYF. The full variable domain, in which reference TRBV2 and TRBJ2-3 provide the parts outside the CDR3, is EPEVTQTPSHQVTQMGQEVILRCVPISNHLYFYWYRQILGQKVEFLVSFYNNEISEKSEIFDDQFSVERPDGSNFTLKIRSTKLEDSAMYFCASSEIGGRTDTQYFGPGTRLTVL.

The rearrangement links TRBV6-5 to TRBJ1-5, with 7 bases fitting TRBD1. With V trimmed by 6 bases and J by 4 bases, 3 bases remained unmatched. The CDR3 extends over 13 amino acids. CDR1 and CDR2 (germline): MNHEY, SVGAGI. The CDR3 DNA sequence: TGTGCCAGCAGGATGACAGGGAATCAGCCCCAGCATTTT. Translating it yields CASRMTGNQPQHF.

The chain couples TRBV2 to TRBJ2-2; TRBD1 agrees at 9 bases. The CDR3 contains 16 residues. Germline V gene data show CDR1 as SNHLY and CDR2 as FYNNEI. J lost 5 bases, V lost 4 bases, and 8 bases had no gene match. The CDR3 DNA follows: TGTGCCAGCAGTGGCCGGACAGGGGATGAAACCGGGGAGCTGTTTTTT. Protein product: CASSGRTGDETGELFF.

This clone occurred once. This sequence joins TRBV9 and TRBJ1-2; 8 nucleotides agree with TRBD1. CDR1 and CDR2 (germline): SGDLS, YYNGEE. The CDR3 has 14 amino acids. Trimming took 4 bases from V and 3 from J; bases not matched to a gene: 5. The DNA of the CDR3 is TGTGCCAGCAGCCCGGACAGGGCGGACTATGGCTACACCTTC. Its protein product is CASSPDRADYGYTF.

This chain connects TRBV19 to TRBJ1-5, with 8 bases aligning to TRBD1. The germline V gene has CDR1 LNHDA and CDR2 SQIVND (reference sequence). The CDR3 has 14 residues. Trimming at V came to 5 bases and at J to 0 bases, leaving 0 bases not matched to a gene. CDR3 protein: CASSDRGSNQPQHF. CDR3 nucleotide sequence: TGTGCCAGTAGTGACAGGGGTAGCAATCAGCCCCAGCATTTT.

This clone was seen only a few times. The chain uses TRBV2 and TRBJ1-1; D is perhaps TRBD1 (5 bases). Germline CDR1 is SNHLY and CDR2 is FYNNEI. Trimming pared 7 bases from V and 1 base from J, leaving 7 bases between. The CDR3 totals 12 residues. This CDR3 reads CASKGWNTEAFF. The CDR3 DNA is TGTGCCAGCAAGGGGTGGAACACTGAAGCTTTCTTT. The full variable domain, its missing parts supplied by reference TRBV2 and TRBJ1-1, is EPEVTQTPSHQVTQMGQEVILRCVPISNHLYFYWYRQILGQKVEFLVSFYNNEISEKSEIFDDQFSVERPDGSNFTLKIRSTKLEDSAMYFCASKGWNTEAFFGQGTRLTVV.

The rearrangement joins TRBV18 to TRBJ2-7, with D perhaps matching TRBD1 (5 bases). CDR1 is KGHSH and CDR2 is LQKENI in the germline V gene. The germline V and J ends were trimmed by 5 bases and 5 bases, with 13 bases remaining between them. The CDR3 sequence is 13 residues long. The CDR3 here is CASSKVGADEQYF. DNA for the CDR3: TGTGCCAGCTCAAAAGTTGGGGCGGACGAGCAGTACTTC.

This chain uses TRBV19 with TRBJ1-1; tentative D call: TRBD1 (6 bases). Trimming took off 4 bases at V and 1 base at J, with 10 bases between the two ends. Looked up from germline, CDR1 is LNHDA and CDR2 is SQIVND (reference sequence). The CDR3 loop spans 14 amino acids. The CDR3 protein is CASSNNRENTEAFF. For the CDR3, the DNA is TGTGCCAGTAGTAACAACAGGGAGAACACTGAAGCTTTCTTT.

This clone was found once. This chain joins TRBV5-4 and TRBJ2-2, with D unresolved. V dropped 4 bases and J dropped 6 bases, with 10 bases sitting between them. The germline V gene encodes CDR1 SGHNT and CDR2 YYREEE (reference sequence). This CDR3 has 13 amino acids. The CDR3 coding sequence is TGTGCCAGCAGCCCTCCCGGAGCCGGGGAGCTGTTTTTT. Translation gives CASSPPGAGELFF.

The CDR3 spells CAWSALVRGLSYGYTF. For the CDR3, the DNA is TGTGCCTGGAGCGCCTTGGTACGGGGGTTGAGCTATGGCTACACCTTC. The rearrangement uses TRBV30 and TRBJ1-2; D perhaps matches TRBD1 (5 bases). This CDR3 is built from 16 residues. V lost 3 bases and J lost 4, with 21 bases in between. CDR1 is GTSNPN, CDR2 SVGIG, per germline (reference sequence). Variable domain in full (rest from reference TRBV30 and TRBJ1-2): SQTIHQWPATLVQPVGSPLSLECTVEGTSNPNLYWYRQAAGRGLQLLFYSVGIGQISSEVPQNLSASRPQDRQFILSSKKLLLSDSGFYLCAWSALVRGLSYGYTFGSGTRLTVV.

The rearrangement joins TRBV5-6 to TRBJ2-5, with a tentative D call TRBD1 (6 bases). V was pared by 3 bases and J by 6 bases, with 15 bases between. Germline CDR1 SGHDT, CDR2 YYEEEE. The CDR3 sequence is 14 residues long. The CDR3 DNA reads as TGTGCCAGCAGCTCCCTCGTATGGGGGCAGACCCAGTACTTC. Protein sequence: CASSSLVWGQTQYF.

The table lists this clone with a few counts. The CDR3 reads CASSLQGFNQPQHF. CDR3 DNA: TGTGCCAGCAGCTTACAGGGTTTCAATCAGCCCCAGCATTTT. This chain joins TRBV5-4 and TRBJ1-5; D may be TRBD1 (6 bases). CDR1 is SGHNT and CDR2 is YYREEE in the germline V gene (reference sequence). The CDR3 is 14 residues long. Trimming removed 2 bases at V and 3 bases at J, with 9 bases between.

The chain employs TRBV27 and TRBJ1-4; perhaps TRBD1 as D (6 bases). The CDR3 covers 16 residues. Trimming removed 4 bases from V and 6 bases from J, with 18 bases in between. CDR1 MNHEY and CDR2 SMNVEV come from the germline V gene (reference sequence). The CDR3, as DNA: TGTGCCAGCAGTTCCTACCTAGGGACATGGGATGAAAAACTGTTTTTT. This sequence encodes CASSSYLGTWDEKLFF.

V is TRBV18 and J is TRBJ2-7, with 7 bases fitting TRBD1. This CDR3 spans 14 amino acids. V was clipped by 3 bases and J by 2 bases; unmatched bases: 4. Germline V gene sequence: CDR1 KGHSH, CDR2 LQKENI. CDR3 region: CASSPGQVTYEQYF. DNA for the CDR3: TGTGCCAGCTCACCCGGACAGGTAACCTACGAGCAGTACTTC.

The chain employs TRBV9 and TRBJ1-4; D is ambiguous. V shed 3 bases and J shed 3 bases, with 9 bases lying between them. Germline values: CDR1 SGDLS, CDR2 YYNGEE. This CDR3 is built from 14 residues. The CDR3 reads CASSGRGSNEKLFF. In nucleotides, the CDR3 is TGTGCCAGCAGCGGCCGGGGTTCTAATGAAAAACTGTTTTTT.

This chain connects TRBV4-2 to TRBJ1-5; TRBD1 agrees at 12 bases. V was clipped by 4 bases and J by 2 bases; unmatched bases: 9. The CDR3 is 18 amino acids. Germline V gives CDR1 LGHNA, CDR2 YNFKEQ. CDR3 residues: CASSLAGTGGEGNQPQHF. CDR3 DNA: TGTGCCAGCAGCCTAGCCGGGACAGGGGGCGAGGGCAATCAGCCCCAGCATTTT.

The rearrangement uses TRBV7-9 and TRBJ2-5; TRBD2 is a possible D gene (6 bases). Deletions cut 7 bases from V and 2 bases from J, with 11 bases between. The germline V gene has CDR1 SEHNR and CDR2 FQNEAQ (reference sequence). The CDR3 is made up of 13 amino acids. The CDR3 spells CASTPGRQETQYF. As DNA, the CDR3 is TGTGCCAGCACGCCCGGGAGACAAGAGACCCAGTACTTC.

This chain joins TRBV5-1 and TRBJ2-2; 10 bases map to TRBD1. There are 14 residues in the CDR3. CDR1 and CDR2 (germline): SGHRS, YFSETQ. The junction had 4 bases not matched to a gene; V was cut back by 4 bases and J by 7 bases. The chain's CDR3 is CASSRQGASGELFF. In nucleotides, the CDR3 is TGCGCCAGCAGCCGACAGGGGGCAAGCGGGGAGCTGTTTTTT.